One sample yielded the 8 T cell receptor beta chains listed below, sequenced in a study of T cells in Graves' hyperthyroidism and ophthalmopathy (dated by TCRdb to the late 2010s). To prepare the library, multiplex PCR was applied. The data were produced on an Illumina HiSeq 2000. TCR beta CDR3 regions were amplified from RNA transcripts. The first round of RT-PCR for the TCR CDR3 was performed with the HTBI primer set and the Qiagen OneStep RT-PCR kit. The raw public data were reprocessed by TCRdb itself: fastp quality trimming at Q25, MiXCR clonotype calling, in-frame beta chains only. Rows merge per CDR3 protein into single entries with the most common DNA and genes. This sample is represented by about 250,000 distinct CDR3 sequences; around 26% of them were singletons. About a third of the sample goes to the ten largest clones. The specimen sequenced was blood. The receptors here all came from a middle-aged woman with Graves' ophthalmopathy.

This clonotype has a count of ten or more. The V and J genes are TRBV29-1 and TRBJ2-7, with a weak D call TRBD1 (5 bases). This CDR3 comprises 13 residues. In germline, CDR1 is SQVTM, CDR2 ANQGSEA. The V and J ends lost 6 bases and 0 bases respectively, with 12 bases between them. The CDR3 reads CSVLGASSYEQYF. DNA for the CDR3: TGCAGCGTCCTAGGGGCCAGCTCCTACGAGCAGTACTTC.

This clonotype showed up many times. The V gene is TRBV19, the J gene TRBJ1-5, with TRBD1 identical over 11 bases. Trimming at V came to 7 bases and at J to 3 bases, leaving 5 bases not matched to a gene. This CDR3 contains 15 residues. The germline CDR1 and CDR2 sequences are LNHDA and SQIVND (reference sequence). CDR3 in amino acids: CASIRTGGLNQPQHF. In nucleotides, the CDR3 is TGTGCCAGTATCCGGACAGGGGGCCTCAATCAGCCCCAGCATTTT.

This chain links TRBV6-5 with TRBJ2-7; D is possibly TRBD2 (6 bases). CDR3 length: 16 amino acids. Germline CDR1 reads MNHEY; CDR2 reads SVGAGI. Trimming removed 2 bases from V and 2 bases from J, with 16 bases in between. The CDR3 is CASSYPGGTTAYEQYF. As DNA, the CDR3 is TGTGCCAGCAGTTACCCTGGCGGGACGACAGCCTACGAGCAGTACTTC.

In this sample, this clonotype turned up many times. The chain carries TRBV6-2 or TRBV6-3 and TRBJ2-3; no clear D gene. The germline V gene has CDR1 MNHEY and CDR2 SVGEGT. Trimming left V 4 bases short and J 4 bases short, with 3 bases between. The CDR3 spans 11 residues. The CDR3, as DNA: TGTGCCAGCAGTTTTCCAGATACGCAGTATTTT. Encoded protein: CASSFPDTQYF.

This clonotype came up many times. The V and J genes are TRBV7-2 and TRBJ1-2; D is perhaps TRBD1 (6 bases). The CDR3 totals 14 residues. V lost 5 bases and J lost 3, with 13 bases in between. CDR1 and CDR2 from the germline V gene are SGHTA and FQGNSA. CDR3 nucleotides: TGTGCCAGCAGCCATCGACAGGTCGACTATGGCTACACCTTC. Translating gives CASSHRQVDYGYTF.

The gene calls are TRBV28 and TRBJ1-2; 8 bases align to TRBD1. Germline CDR1 MDHEN, CDR2 SYDVKM. The CDR3 extends over 13 amino acids. With V trimmed by 5 bases and J by 5 bases, 4 bases remained unmatched. As DNA, the CDR3 is TGTGCCAGCAGTAGGGGACAGGATTATGGCTACACCTTC. Amino acids: CASSRGQDYGYTF.

This clonotype was found many times. The V and J genes are TRBV6-1 and TRBJ2-5, with TRBD1 identical over 8 bases. Germline CDR1 MNHNS, CDR2 SASEGT. Trimming at V came to 6 bases and at J to 2 bases, leaving 8 bases not matched to a gene. The CDR3 sequence is 15 residues long. Here the CDR3 reads CASRTGTGEQETQYF. The CDR3 nucleotides are TGTGCCAGCAGAACCGGGACAGGCGAACAAGAGACCCAGTACTTC.

The CDR3 DNA is TGTGCCACCAGGCTAAGGGGCCTTAAGTACTTC. As protein: CATRLRGLKYF. V is TRBV28 and J is TRBJ2-7; tentative D call: TRBD1 (5 bases). The CDR3 has 11 amino acids. The germline V and J ends were trimmed by 10 bases and 11 bases, with 18 bases remaining between them. Germline V gene lookup returns CDR1 MDHEN and CDR2 SYDVKM.